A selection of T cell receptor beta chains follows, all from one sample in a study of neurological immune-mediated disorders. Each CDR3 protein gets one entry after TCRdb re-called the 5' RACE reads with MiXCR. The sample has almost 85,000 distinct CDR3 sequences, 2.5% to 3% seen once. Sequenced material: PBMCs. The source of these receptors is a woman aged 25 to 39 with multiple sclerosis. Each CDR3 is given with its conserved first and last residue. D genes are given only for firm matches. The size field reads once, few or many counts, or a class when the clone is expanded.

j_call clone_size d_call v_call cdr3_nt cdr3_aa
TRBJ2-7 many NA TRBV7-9 TGTGCCAGCAGCTTCCCCGAGCGGGCCTACGAGCAGTACTTC CASSFPERAYEQYF
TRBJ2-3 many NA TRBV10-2 TGCGCCAGCAAAAACGATCGGACGTACACAGATACGCAGTATTTT CASKNDRTYTDTQYF
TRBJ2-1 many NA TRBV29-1 TGCAGCGGGCGATGGGGCTCTTTTCAGTTCTTC CSGRWGSFQFF
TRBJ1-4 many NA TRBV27 TGTGCCAGCATGGGGCTTAATGAAAAACTGTTTTTT CASMGLNEKLFF
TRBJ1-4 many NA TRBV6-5 TGTGCCAGCAGTTACTCGGGCAAGGAAAAACTGTTTTTT CASSYSGKEKLFF
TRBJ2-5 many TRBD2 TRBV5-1 TGCGCCAGCACCCTGGGACTAGCGGGGCCCCAAGAGACCCAGTACTTC CASTLGLAGPQETQYF
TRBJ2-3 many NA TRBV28 TGTGCCAGCAGTTTAACTCTAGATACGCAGTATTTT CASSLTLDTQYF
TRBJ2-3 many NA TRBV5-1 TGCGCCAGCAGCCGCGGGACACAGGATACGCAGTATTTT CASSRGTQDTQYF
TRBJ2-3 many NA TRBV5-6 TGTGCCAGCAGCTTTCGGAGTGATCGGGGTTGGGATACGCAGTATTTT CASSFRSDRGWDTQYF
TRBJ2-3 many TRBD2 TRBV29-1 TGCAGCGTCCCGGGACTAGCGGGAGTGGTTCGGTATTTT CSVPGLAGVVRYF
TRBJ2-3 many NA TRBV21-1 TGTGCCAGCAGCAAATTCGCCAGCACAGATACGCAGTATTTT CASSKFASTDTQYF
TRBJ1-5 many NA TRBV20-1 TGCAGTGCTGTCCAGGGTCCCTCTAGCAATCAGCCCCAGCATTTT CSAVQGPSSNQPQHF
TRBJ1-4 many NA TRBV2 TGTGCCAGCAGGGAATTGGACAGAACTAATGAAAAACTGTTTTTT CASRELDRTNEKLFF